This T cell receptor beta chain emerged from a study of T-cell reconstitution after alpha-beta-depleted transplantation in children (dated by TCRdb to 2015 to 2016). Broadly, across the study: T-cell immune reconstitution after TCRalphabeta/CD19-depleted allogeneic hematopoietic cell transplantation in children was quantitatively tracked in the study by means of TCR repertoire profiling.

Library prep was done by PCR. The sequencing machine was an Illumina HiSeq 2500. TCR libraries were prepared with molecular barcoding, using unique molecular identifiers to normalize TCRbeta repertoire quantification. Through fastp at Q25 and MiXCR, TCRdb rebuilt clones from the public reads, retaining in-frame beta chains. Rows merge per CDR3 protein into single entries with the most common DNA and genes. This sample holds more than 150,000 distinct CDR3 sequences; more than 6.5% were observed only once. The ten largest clones capture roughly 3% of the sample. In the germline V gene, CDR1 corresponds to MNHEY and CDR2 to SVGAGI. The CDR3 starts with the cysteine, ends with the phenylalanine, and has 11 residues. Just CDR3 DNA is preserved here, 33 bases in frame from base 1. Cut back by 10 bases and 3 bases, the V and J ends lie 10 bases apart. This clonotype has a count of ten or more. Its specific antigen is unknown. The input lacks base qualities; no much larger clone sits a single base away.

The V and J genes are TRBV6-5 and TRBJ2-7, with the D call tentatively TRBD1 or TRBD2, each fitting 5 bases. The sequence was collected from a human donor who donated a stem cell graft to a child with Wiskott-Aldrich syndrome. This specimen consisted of PBMCs from the stem cell graft donor, obtained from the stem cell graft. The CDR3 amino acid sequence is: CATRDGYEQYF. In nucleotide form, the sequence is TGTGCCACCCGGGACGGCTACGAGCAGTACTTC.